This T cell receptor beta chain was sequenced in a study of blood T cells in healthy people across ages. The second PCR ran about 6 to 12 cycles with a sample-barcoded 5' primer and J-beta primers. A minimum of 2.5 million CDR3-containing paired-end reads was obtained for each sample. TCRdb passed the 5' RACE reads through MiXCR, listing each CDR3 protein once. Of roughly 2 million distinct CDR3 sequences detected, less than 50% appear once; the ten largest clones hold roughly 2.1%. Study-level points and caveats: What prevented conclusive comparison of naive and antigen-experienced cells was that PBMCs were unsorted. Whereas aged donors had fewer naive CD4+ cells, long-lived donors had more of them and higher diversity.

The CDR3 runs 14 residues. The V end lost 5 bases, the J end lost 13 bases, and 21 bases lay between the germline ends. Germline CDR1 reads MNHEY; CDR2 reads SVGEGT. Points on this clonotype: Antigen: not known.

The chain uses TRBV6-2 or TRBV6-3 and TRBJ2-4, with a weak D call TRBD2 (5 bases). Sequences were obtained from blood. The TCR comes from a woman aged 40 to 49 in good health. CDR3 nucleotide sequence: TGTGCCAGCAGTCTCGGGGTCCTGGGTTGGGAGCAGTACTTC. It encodes CASSLGVLGWEQYF.